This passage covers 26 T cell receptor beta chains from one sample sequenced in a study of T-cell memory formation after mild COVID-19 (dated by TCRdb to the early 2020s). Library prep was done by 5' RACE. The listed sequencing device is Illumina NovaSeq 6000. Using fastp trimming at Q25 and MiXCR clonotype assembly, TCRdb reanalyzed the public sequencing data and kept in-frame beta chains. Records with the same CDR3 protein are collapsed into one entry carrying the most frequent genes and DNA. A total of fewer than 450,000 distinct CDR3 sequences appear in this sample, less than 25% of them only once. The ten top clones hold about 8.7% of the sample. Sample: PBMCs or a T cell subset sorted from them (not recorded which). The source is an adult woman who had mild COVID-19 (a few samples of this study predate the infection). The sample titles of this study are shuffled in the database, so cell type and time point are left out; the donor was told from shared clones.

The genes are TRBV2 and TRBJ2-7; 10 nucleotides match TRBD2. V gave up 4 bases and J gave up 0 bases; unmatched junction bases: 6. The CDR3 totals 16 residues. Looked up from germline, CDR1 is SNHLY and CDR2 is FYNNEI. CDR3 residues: CASSVGLAESSYEQYF. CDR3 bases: TGTGCCAGCAGTGTAGGACTAGCGGAAAGCTCCTACGAGCAGTACTTC.

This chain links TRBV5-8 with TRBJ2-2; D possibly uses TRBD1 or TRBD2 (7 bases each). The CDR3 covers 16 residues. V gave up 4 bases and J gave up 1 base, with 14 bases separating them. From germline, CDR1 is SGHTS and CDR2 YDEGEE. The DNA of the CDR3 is TGTGCCAGCAGCATACAGGGGACTATGAACACCGGGGAGCTGTTTTTT. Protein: CASSIQGTMNTGELFF.

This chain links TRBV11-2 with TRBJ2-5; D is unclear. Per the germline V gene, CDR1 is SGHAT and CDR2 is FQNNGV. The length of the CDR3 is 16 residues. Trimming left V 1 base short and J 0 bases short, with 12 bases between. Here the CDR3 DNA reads TGTGCCAGCAGCTTAGGGATCCGCCGGTACCAAGAGACCCAGTACTTC. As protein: CASSLGIRRYQETQYF.

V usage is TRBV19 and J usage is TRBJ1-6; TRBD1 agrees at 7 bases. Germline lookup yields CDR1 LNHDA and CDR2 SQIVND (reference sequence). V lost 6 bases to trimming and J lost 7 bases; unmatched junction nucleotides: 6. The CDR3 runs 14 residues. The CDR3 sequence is CASRTGTENSPLHF. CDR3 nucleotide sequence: TGTGCCAGTAGGACCGGGACAGAGAATTCACCCCTCCACTTT.

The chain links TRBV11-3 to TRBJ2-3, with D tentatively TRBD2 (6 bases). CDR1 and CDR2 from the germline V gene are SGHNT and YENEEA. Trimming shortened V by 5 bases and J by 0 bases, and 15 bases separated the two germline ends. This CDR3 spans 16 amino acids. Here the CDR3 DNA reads TGTGCCAGCAGCCCGATGGAGGGGCGAAGCACAGATACGCAGTATTTT. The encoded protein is CASSPMEGRSTDTQYF. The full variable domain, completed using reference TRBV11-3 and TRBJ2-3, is EAGVVQSPRYKIIEKKQPVAFWCNPISGHNTLYWYLQNLGQGPELLIRYENEEAVDDSQLPKDRFSAERLKGVDSTLKIQPAELGDSAVYLCASSPMEGRSTDTQYFGPGTRLTVL.

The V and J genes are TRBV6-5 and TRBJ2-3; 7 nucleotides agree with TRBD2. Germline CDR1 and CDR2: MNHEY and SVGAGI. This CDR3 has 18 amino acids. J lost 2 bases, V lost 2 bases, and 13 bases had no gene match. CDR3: CASSYRRTSGKITDTQYF. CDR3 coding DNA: TGTGCCAGCAGTTACCGACGAACAAGCGGGAAGATCACAGATACGCAGTATTTT.

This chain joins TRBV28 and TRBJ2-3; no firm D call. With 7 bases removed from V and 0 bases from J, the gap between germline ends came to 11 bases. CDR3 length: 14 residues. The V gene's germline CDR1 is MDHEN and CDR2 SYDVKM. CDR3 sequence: CASTLSSSTDTQYF. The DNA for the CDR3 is TGTGCCAGCACCCTGTCTTCTAGCACAGATACGCAGTATTTT.

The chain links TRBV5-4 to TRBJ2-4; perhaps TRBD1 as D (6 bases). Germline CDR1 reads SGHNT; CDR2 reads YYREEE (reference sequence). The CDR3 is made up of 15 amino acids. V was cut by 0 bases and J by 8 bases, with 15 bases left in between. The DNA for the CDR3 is TGTGCCAGCAGCTTGGCCGGTGCCCAGGGGTACATTCAGTACTTC. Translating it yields CASSLAGAQGYIQYF.

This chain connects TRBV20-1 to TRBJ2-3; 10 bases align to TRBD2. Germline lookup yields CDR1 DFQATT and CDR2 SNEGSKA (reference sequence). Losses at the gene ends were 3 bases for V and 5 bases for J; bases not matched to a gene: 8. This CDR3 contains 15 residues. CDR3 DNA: TGCAGTGCTAGTGAAAGCGGGGGGGCCTTAGATACGCAGTATTTT. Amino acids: CSASESGGALDTQYF.

The CDR3 region is CASSQVRGSGPTGELFF. As DNA, the CDR3 is TGTGCCAGCAGCCAAGTCAGGGGTAGCGGGCCTACCGGGGAGCTGTTTTTT. V usage is TRBV4-2 and J usage is TRBJ2-2; D perhaps matches TRBD2 (7 bases). There are 17 residues in the CDR3. Trimming removed 1 base at V and 5 bases at J, with 17 bases between. Germline V CDR1 and CDR2: LGHNA, YNFKEQ.

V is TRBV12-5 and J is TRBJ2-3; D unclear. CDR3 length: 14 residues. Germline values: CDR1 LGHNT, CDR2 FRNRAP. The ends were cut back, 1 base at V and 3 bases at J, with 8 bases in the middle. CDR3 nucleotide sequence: TGTGCTAGTGGTTTGGACGGTCGAACAGATACGCAGTATTTT. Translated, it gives CASGLDGRTDTQYF.

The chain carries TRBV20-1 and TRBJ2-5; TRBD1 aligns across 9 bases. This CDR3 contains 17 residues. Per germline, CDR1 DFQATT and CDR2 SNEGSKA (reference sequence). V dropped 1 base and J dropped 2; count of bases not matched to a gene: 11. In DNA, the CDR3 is TGCAGTGCTAGAGTTATTTCCGGGACAGGGCAGCAAGAGACCCAGTACTTC. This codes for CSARVISGTGQQETQYF.

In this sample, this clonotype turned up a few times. The CDR3 here is CASSWEAGGGYNEQFF. The CDR3, as DNA: TGCGCCAGCAGCTGGGAAGCAGGGGGAGGTTACAATGAGCAGTTCTTC. This sequence joins TRBV5-1 and TRBJ2-1; D perhaps matches TRBD1 (7 bases). The CDR3 runs 16 residues. The V gene's germline CDR1 is SGHRS and CDR2 YFSETQ. Deletions cut 3 bases from V and 4 bases from J, with 17 bases between.

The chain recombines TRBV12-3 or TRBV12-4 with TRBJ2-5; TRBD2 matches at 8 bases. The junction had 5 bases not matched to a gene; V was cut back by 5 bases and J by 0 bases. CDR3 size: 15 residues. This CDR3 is CASSTYGRDQETQYF. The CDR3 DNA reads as TGTGCCAGCAGTACCTACGGGAGGGACCAAGAGACCCAGTACTTC.

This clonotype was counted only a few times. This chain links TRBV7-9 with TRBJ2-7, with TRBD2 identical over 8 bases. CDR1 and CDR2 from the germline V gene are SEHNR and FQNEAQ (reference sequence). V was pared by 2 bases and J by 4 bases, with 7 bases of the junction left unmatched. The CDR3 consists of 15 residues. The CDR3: CASSLTASGYYEQYF. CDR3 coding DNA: TGTGCCAGCAGCTTAACGGCTAGCGGGTATTACGAGCAGTACTTC.

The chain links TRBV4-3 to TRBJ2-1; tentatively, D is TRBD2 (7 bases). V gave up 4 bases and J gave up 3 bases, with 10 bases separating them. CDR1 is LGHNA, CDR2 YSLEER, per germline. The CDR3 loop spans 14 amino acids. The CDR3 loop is CASSRRGLYNEQFF. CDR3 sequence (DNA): TGCGCCAGCAGCCGGCGGGGGCTCTACAATGAGCAGTTCTTC.

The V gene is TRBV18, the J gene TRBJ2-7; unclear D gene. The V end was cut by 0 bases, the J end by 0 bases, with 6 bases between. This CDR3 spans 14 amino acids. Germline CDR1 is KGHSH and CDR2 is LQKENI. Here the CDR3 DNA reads TGTGCCAGCTCACCACCGGTAGTCTCCTACGAGCAGTACTTC. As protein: CASSPPVVSYEQYF.

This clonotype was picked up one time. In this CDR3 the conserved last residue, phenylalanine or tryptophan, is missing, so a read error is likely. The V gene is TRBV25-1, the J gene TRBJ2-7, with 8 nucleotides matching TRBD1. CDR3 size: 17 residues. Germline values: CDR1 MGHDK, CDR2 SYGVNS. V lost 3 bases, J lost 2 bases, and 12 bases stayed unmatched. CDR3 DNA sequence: TGTGCCAGCAGTGATCGTAACCGGGACAGGATAACCTACGAGCAGTACTTA. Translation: CASSDRNRDRITYEQYL.

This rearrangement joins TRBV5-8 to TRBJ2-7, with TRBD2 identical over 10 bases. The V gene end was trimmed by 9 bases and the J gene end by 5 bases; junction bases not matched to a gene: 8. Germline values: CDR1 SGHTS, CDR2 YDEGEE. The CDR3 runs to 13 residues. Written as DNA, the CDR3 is TGTGCCACGTCGGGACTAGCGAGGGACGAGCAGTACTTC. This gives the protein CATSGLARDEQYF.

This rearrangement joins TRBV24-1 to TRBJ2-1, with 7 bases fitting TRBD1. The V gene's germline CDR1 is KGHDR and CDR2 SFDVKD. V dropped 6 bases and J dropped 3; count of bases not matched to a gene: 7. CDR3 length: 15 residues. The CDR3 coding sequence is TGTGCCACCAGTCCGACAGGGAAGCGCTACAATGAGCAGTTCTTC. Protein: CATSPTGKRYNEQFF.

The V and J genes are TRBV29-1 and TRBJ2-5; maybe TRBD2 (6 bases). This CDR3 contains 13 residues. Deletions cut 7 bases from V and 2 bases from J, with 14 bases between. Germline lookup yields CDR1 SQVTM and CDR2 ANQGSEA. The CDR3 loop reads CSASPSGQETQYF. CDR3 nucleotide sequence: TGCAGCGCGTCCCCCAGCGGGCAAGAGACCCAGTACTTC.

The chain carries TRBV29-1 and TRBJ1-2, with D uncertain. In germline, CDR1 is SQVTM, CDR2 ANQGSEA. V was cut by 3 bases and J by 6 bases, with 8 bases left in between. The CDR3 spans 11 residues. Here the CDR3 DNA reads TGCAGCGTTGAGGAAAGTCATGGCTACACCTTC. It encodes CSVEESHGYTF.

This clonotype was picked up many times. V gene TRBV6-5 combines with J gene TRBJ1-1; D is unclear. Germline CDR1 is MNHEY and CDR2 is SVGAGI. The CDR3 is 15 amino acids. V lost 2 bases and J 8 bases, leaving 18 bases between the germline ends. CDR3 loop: CASSYHPSGTQEAFF. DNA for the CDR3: TGTGCCAGCAGTTACCACCCCTCCGGCACACAAGAAGCTTTCTTT.

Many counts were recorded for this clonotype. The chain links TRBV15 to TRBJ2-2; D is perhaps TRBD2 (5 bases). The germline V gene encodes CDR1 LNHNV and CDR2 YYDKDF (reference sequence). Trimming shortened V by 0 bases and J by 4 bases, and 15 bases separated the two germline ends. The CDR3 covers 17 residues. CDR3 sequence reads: CATSRDPGVWGTGELFF. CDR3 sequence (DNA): TGTGCCACCAGCAGAGATCCCGGGGTTTGGGGCACCGGGGAGCTGTTTTTT.

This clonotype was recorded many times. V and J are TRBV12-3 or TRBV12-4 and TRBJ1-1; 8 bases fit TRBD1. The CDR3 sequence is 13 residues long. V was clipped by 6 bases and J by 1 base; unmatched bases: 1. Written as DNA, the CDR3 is TGTGCCAGCAGCAGGGGGCAGAACACTGAAGCTTTCTTT. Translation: CASSRGQNTEAFF.

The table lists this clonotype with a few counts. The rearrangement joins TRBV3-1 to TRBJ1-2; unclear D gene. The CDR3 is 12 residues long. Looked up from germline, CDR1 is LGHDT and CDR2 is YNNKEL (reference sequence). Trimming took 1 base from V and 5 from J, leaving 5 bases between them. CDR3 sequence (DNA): TGTGCCAGCAGCCAAGGGCAGTATGGCTACACCTTC. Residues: CASSQGQYGYTF.